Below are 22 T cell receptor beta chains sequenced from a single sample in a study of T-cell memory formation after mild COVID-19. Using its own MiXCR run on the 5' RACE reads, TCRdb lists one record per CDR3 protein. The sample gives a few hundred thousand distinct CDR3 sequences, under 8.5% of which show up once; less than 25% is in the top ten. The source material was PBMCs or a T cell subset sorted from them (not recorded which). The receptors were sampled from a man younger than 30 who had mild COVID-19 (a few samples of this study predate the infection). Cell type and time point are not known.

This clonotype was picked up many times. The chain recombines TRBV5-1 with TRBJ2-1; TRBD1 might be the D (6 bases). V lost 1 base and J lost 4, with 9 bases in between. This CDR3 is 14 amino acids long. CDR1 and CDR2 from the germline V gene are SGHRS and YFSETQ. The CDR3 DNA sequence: TGCGCCAGCAGCTTGCTAGGACAGTACAATGAGCAGTTCTTC. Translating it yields CASSLLGQYNEQFF.

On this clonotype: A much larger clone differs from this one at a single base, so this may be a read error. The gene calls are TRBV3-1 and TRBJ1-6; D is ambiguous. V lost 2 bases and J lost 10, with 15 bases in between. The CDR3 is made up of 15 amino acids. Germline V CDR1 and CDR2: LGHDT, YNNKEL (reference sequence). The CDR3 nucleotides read TGTGCCAGCAGCCAAACCGAAGGAGGAGGCTCACCCCTCCACTTT. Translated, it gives CASSQTEGGGSPLHF.

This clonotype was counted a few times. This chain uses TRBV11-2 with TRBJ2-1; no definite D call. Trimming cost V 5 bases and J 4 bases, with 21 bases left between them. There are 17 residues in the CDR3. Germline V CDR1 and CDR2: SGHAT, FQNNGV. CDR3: CASSTPWVAGRYNEQFF. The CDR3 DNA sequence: TGTGCCAGCAGCACTCCGTGGGTTGCAGGTCGGTACAATGAGCAGTTCTTC.

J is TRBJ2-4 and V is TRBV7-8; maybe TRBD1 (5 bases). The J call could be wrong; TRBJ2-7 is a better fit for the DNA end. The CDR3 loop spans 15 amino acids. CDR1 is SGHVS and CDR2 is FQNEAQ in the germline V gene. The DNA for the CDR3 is TGTGCCAGCAGCTCTGAGGCAGGGTATTCCTACGAGCAGTACTTC. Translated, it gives CASSSEAGYSYEQYF.

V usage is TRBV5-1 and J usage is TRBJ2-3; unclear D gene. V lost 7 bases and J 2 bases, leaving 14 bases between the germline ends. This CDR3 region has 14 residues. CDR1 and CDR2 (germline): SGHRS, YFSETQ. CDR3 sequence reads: CASRLTGLTDTQYF. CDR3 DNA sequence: TGCGCCAGCCGTCTGACGGGCCTCACAGATACGCAGTATTTT.

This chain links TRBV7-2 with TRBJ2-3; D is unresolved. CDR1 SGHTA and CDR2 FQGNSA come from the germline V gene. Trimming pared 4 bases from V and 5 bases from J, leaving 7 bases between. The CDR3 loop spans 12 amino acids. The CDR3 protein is CASSSQLDTQYF. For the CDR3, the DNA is TGTGCCAGCAGCTCCCAATTAGATACGCAGTATTTT.

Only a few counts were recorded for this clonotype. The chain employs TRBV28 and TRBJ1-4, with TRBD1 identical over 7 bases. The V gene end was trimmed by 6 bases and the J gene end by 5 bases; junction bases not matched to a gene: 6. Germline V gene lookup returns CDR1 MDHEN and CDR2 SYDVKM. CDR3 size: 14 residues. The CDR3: CASSTGTVNEKLFF. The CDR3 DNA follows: TGTGCCAGCAGCACCGGGACAGTGAATGAAAAACTGTTTTTT.

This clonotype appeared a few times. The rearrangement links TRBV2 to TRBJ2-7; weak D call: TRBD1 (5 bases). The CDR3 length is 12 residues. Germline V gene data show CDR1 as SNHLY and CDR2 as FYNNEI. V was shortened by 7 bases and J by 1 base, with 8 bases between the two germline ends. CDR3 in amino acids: CASTRQSYEQYF. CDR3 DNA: TGTGCCAGCACCCGACAGTCCTACGAGCAGTACTTC. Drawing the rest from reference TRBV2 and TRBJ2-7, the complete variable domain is EPEVTQTPSHQVTQMGQEVILRCVPISNHLYFYWYRQILGQKVEFLVSFYNNEISEKSEIFDDQFSVERPDGSNFTLKIRSTKLEDSAMYFCASTRQSYEQYFGPGTRLTVT.

CDR3 sequence reads: CASSLGDRAQPQHF. The CDR3 DNA is TGTGCCAGCAGTTTGGGTGACAGGGCTCAGCCCCAGCATTTT. This chain connects TRBV12-3 or TRBV12-4 to TRBJ1-5; 7 bases match TRBD1. This CDR3 contains 14 residues. The junction had 5 bases not matched to a gene; V was cut back by 3 bases and J by 6 bases.

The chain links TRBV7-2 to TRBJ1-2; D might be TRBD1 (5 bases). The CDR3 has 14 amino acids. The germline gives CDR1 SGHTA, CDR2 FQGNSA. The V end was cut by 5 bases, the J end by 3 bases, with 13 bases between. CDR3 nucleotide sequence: TGTGCCAGCAGCGCACCAGGGTCCGACTATGGCTACACCTTC. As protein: CASSAPGSDYGYTF.

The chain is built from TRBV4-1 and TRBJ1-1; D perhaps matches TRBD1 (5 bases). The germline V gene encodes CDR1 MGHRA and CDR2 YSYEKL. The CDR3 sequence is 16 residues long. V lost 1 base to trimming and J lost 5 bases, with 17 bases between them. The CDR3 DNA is TGCGCCAGCAGCCAAGTCTTGCAGGGTCCGAGGACTGAAGCTTTCTTT. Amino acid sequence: CASSQVLQGPRTEAFF.

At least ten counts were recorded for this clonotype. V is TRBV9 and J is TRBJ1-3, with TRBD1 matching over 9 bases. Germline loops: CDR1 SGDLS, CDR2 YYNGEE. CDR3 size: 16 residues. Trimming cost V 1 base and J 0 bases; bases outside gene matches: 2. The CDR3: CASSVTGQGSGNTIYF. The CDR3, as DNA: TGTGCCAGCAGCGTAACGGGACAGGGCTCTGGAAACACCATATATTTT.

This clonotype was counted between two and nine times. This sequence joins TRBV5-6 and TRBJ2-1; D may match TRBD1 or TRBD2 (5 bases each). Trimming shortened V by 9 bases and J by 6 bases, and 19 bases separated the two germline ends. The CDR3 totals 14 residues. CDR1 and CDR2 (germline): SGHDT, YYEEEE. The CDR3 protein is CATASQGVSNEQFF. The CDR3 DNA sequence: TGTGCCACCGCCAGTCAGGGAGTTTCCAATGAGCAGTTCTTC. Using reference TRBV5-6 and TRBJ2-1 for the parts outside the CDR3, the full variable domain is DAGVTQSPTHLIKTRGQQVTLRCSPKSGHDTVSWYQQALGQGPQFIFQYYEEEERQRGNFPDRFSGHQFPNYSSELNVNALLLGDSALYLCATASQGVSNEQFFGPGTRLTVL.

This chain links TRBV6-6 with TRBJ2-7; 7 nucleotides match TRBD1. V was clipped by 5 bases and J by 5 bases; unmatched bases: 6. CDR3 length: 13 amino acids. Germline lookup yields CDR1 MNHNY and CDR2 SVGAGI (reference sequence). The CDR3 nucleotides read TGTGCCAGCAGTACCAGGGGGACCAACGAGCAGTACGTC. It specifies CASSTRGTNEQYV.

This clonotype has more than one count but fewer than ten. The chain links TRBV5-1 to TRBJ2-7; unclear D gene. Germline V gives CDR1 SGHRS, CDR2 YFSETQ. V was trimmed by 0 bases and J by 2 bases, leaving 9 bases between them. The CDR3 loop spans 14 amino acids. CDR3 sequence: CASSLADTTYEQYF. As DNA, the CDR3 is TGCGCCAGCAGCTTGGCTGACACCACCTACGAGCAGTACTTC.

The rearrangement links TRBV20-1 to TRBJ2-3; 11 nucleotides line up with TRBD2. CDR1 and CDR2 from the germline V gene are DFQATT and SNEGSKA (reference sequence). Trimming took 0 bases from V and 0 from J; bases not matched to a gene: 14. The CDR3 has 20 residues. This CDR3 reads CSARDSGKLAGGTSTDTQYF. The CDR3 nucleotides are TGCAGTGCTAGAGATTCCGGAAAGCTAGCGGGGGGAACTAGCACAGATACGCAGTATTTT.

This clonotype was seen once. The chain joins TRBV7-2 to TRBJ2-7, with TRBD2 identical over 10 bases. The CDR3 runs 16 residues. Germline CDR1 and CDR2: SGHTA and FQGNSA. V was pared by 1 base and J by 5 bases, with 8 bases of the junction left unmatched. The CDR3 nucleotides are TGTGCCAGCAGCTTAGACTCTAGCGGGGGCTTCCACGAGCAGTACTTC. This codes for CASSLDSSGGFHEQYF.

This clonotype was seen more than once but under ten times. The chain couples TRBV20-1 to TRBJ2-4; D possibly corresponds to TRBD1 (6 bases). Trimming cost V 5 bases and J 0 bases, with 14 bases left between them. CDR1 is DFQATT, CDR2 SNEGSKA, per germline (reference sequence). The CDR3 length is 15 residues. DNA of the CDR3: TGCAGTGCTCGACGACAGGCCTCAGCCAAAAACATTCAGTACTTC. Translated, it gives CSARRQASAKNIQYF.

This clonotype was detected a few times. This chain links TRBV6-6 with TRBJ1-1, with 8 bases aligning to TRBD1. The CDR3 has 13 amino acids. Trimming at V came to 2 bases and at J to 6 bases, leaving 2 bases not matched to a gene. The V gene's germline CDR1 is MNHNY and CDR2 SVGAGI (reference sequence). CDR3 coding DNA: TGTGCCAGCAGTTACCAGGGGGCTTCTGAAGCTTTCTTT. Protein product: CASSYQGASEAFF.

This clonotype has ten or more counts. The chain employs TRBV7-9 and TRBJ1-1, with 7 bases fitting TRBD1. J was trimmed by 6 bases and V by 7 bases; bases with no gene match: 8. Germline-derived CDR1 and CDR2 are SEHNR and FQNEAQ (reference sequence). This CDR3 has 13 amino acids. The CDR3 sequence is CASIEGAGAEAFF. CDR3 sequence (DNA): TGTGCCAGCATCGAGGGGGCCGGCGCTGAAGCTTTCTTT.

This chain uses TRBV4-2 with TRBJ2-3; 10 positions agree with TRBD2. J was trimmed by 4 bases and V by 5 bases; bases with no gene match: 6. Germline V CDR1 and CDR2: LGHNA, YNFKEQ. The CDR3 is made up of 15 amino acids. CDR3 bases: TGTGCCAGCAGCGGATCAGCGGGGGGGCCAGATACGCAGTATTTT. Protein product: CASSGSAGGPDTQYF.

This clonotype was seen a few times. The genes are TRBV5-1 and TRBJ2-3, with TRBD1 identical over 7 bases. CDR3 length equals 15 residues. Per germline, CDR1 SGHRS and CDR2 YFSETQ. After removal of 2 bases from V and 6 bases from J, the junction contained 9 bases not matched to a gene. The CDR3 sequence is CASSFTGDRRDTQYF. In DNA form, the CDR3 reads TGCGCCAGCAGCTTCACAGGGGACCGGCGGGATACGCAGTATTTT. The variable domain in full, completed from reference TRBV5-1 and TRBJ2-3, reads KAGVTQTPRYLIKTRGQQVTLSCSPISGHRSVSWYQQTPGQGLQFLFEYFSETQRNKGNFPGRFSGRQFSNSRSEMNVSTLELGDSALYLCASSFTGDRRDTQYFGPGTRLTVL.